One and the same sample provided the 24 T cell receptor beta chains below, sequenced in a study of blood T cell repertoires in COVID-19. Assay used: immunoSEQ multiplex PCR; TCRdb lists only in-frame clones, some missing. This sample yields some 330,000 clones, of which around 83% are seen a single time; 5% to 6% belongs to the top ten. The sample taken for sequencing was PBMCs or T cells enriched from blood (not recorded which). These receptors all stem from a woman aged 45-59 years who had recovered from COVID-19.

J is TRBJ1-2 and V is TRBV5-4; maybe TRBD1 (5 bases). Germline CDR1 SGHNT, CDR2 YYREEE (reference sequence). The V end lost 5 bases, the J end lost 2 bases, and 16 bases lay between the germline ends. CDR3 size: 15 residues. The CDR3 sequence: CASREEGSGNYGYTF. The CDR3 DNA reads as TGTGCCAGCAGGGAGGAGGGGTCCGGGAACTATGGCTACACCTTC.

On this clone: The same CDR3 arises from other DNA sequences in this sample as well. V is TRBV30 and J is TRBJ1-2; the D gene is possibly TRBD1 (5 bases). From germline, CDR1 is GTSNPN and CDR2 SVGIG (reference sequence). The V and J ends lost 2 bases and 8 bases respectively, with 12 bases between them. This CDR3 region has 12 residues. This CDR3 reads CAWSLTAGGYTF. Written as DNA, the CDR3 is TGTGCCTGGAGTCTAACCGCAGGGGGCTACACCTTC.

The chain uses TRBV29-1 and TRBJ1-5, with 8 positions matching TRBD1. The length of the CDR3 is 12 residues. V dropped 4 bases and J dropped 7; count of bases not matched to a gene: 3. The germline CDR1 and CDR2 sequences are SQVTM and ANQGSEA. The CDR3 loop is CSVGQGRQPQHF. The CDR3 nucleotides read TGCAGCGTTGGACAGGGGCGGCAGCCCCAGCATTTT.

CDR3 amino acids: CASSLGGGSDTEAFF. The CDR3 nucleotides are TGTGCCAGCAGTTTGGGGGGGGGCTCAGACACTGAAGCTTTCTTT. This rearrangement joins TRBV6-5 to TRBJ1-1; perhaps TRBD1 as D (6 bases). The CDR3 runs to 15 residues. The V gene's germline CDR1 is MNHEY and CDR2 SVGAGI. The V and J ends lost 4 bases and 3 bases respectively, with 15 bases between them.

This clone was seen repeatedly, ten times or more. J is TRBJ1-2 and V is TRBV3-1 (or the pseudogene TRBV3-2), with 8 bases lining up with TRBD1. CDR3 length: 14 amino acids. V was clipped by 0 bases and J by 8 bases; unmatched bases: 5. Germline V CDR1 and CDR2: LGHDT, YNNKEL (reference sequence). This chain's CDR3 is CASSQEQGVGGYTF. CDR3 nucleotides: TGTGCCAGCAGCCAAGAACAGGGGGTGGGAGGCTACACCTTC.

J is TRBJ2-1 and V is TRBV3-1 (or the pseudogene TRBV3-2), with TRBD2 matching 8 bases. The CDR3 extends over 14 amino acids. The V gene's germline CDR1 is LGHDT and CDR2 YNNKEL (reference sequence). Trimming removed 3 bases from V and 3 bases from J; junction bases left unmatched: 1. The CDR3 here is CASSHSGDYNEQFF. In nucleotides, the CDR3 is TGTGCCAGCAGCCATAGCGGGGACTACAATGAGCAGTTCTTC.

The chain links TRBV7-2 to TRBJ2-2; the D gene is possibly TRBD2 (5 bases). V dropped 1 base and J dropped 4 bases, with 7 bases sitting between them. Looked up from germline, CDR1 is SGHTA and CDR2 is FQGNSA. The CDR3 runs 14 residues. The CDR3 here is CASSLVGSTGELFF. CDR3 in DNA: TGTGCCAGCAGCTTAGTGGGGAGCACCGGGGAGCTGTTTTTT.

The J gene is TRBJ2-1, the V gene TRBV19, with 7 bases that match TRBD2. This CDR3 comprises 16 residues. CDR1 is LNHDA and CDR2 is SQIVND in the germline V gene (reference sequence). The V segment lost 6 bases and the J segment 3 bases; nucleotides outside the gene matches: 11. CDR3 sequence (DNA): TGTGCCAGTAGCGGAGGCGGGAGAAACCTCTACAATGAGCAGTTCTTC. This translates into CASSGGGRNLYNEQFF.

The V and J genes are TRBV28 and TRBJ1-3; D remains unclear. Germline V gene data show CDR1 as MDHEN and CDR2 as SYDVKM. Trimming took off 6 bases at V and 5 bases at J, with 17 bases between the two ends. The CDR3 is 15 amino acids. CDR3 DNA sequence: TGTGCCAGCAGCCTCGGTGGGAGCTTCAGAAACACCATATATTTT. This sequence encodes CASSLGGSFRNTIYF.

Only a few counts were recorded for this clone. The rearrangement links TRBV19 to TRBJ2-1; 14 bases align to TRBD2. This CDR3 is built from 15 residues. Germline-derived CDR1 and CDR2 are LNHDA and SQIVND (reference sequence). Trimming removed 10 bases from V and 8 bases from J; junction bases left unmatched: 10. CDR3 nucleotide sequence: TGTGCCACCACGGGACTAGCGGGAGTTGGCGATGAGCAGTTCTTC. This encodes CATTGLAGVGDEQFF.

The chain uses TRBV3-1 (or the pseudogene TRBV3-2) and TRBJ2-7; D perhaps matches TRBD2 (5 bases). CDR3 length: 13 amino acids. Trimming pared 0 bases from V and 9 bases from J, leaving 12 bases between. Germline V gene data show CDR1 as LGHDT and CDR2 as YNNKEL (reference sequence). The CDR3 nucleotides read TGTGCCAGCAGCCAAGAGGGATTAGGAGGGCAGTACTTC. Translated: CASSQEGLGGQYF.

The sample holds a few counts of this clone. The chain joins TRBV19 to TRBJ1-1; D remains ambiguous. Trimming took off 3 bases at V and 1 base at J, with 9 bases between the two ends. Germline lookup yields CDR1 LNHDA and CDR2 SQIVND (reference sequence). This CDR3 is built from 14 residues. The CDR3, as DNA: TGTGCCAGTAGTATCCCCCTGGCGAACACTGAAGCTTTCTTT. This gives the protein CASSIPLANTEAFF. Supplemented by reference TRBV19 and TRBJ1-1, the full variable domain reads DGGITQSPKYLFRKEGQNVTLSCEQNLNHDAMYWYRQDPGQGLRLIYYSQIVNDFQKGDIAEGYSVSREKKESFPLTVTSAQKNPTAFYLCASSIPLANTEAFFGQGTRLTVV.

This clone was observed a handful of times. The chain uses TRBV3-1 (or the pseudogene TRBV3-2) and TRBJ1-5, with 7 bases aligning to TRBD1. Germline CDR1 is LGHDT and CDR2 is YNNKEL (reference sequence). This CDR3 contains 14 residues. The trim removed 2 bases at V and 6 bases at J, leaving 4 bases unmatched. This chain's CDR3 is CASSQFQGGQPQHF. The CDR3 DNA reads TGTGCCAGCAGCCAATTCCAGGGGGGTCAGCCCCAGCATTTT.

The rearrangement joins TRBV5-1 to TRBJ1-1; D gene unclear. This CDR3 is 20 amino acids long. Germline assignment: CDR1 SGHRS and CDR2 YFSETQ. V was trimmed by 4 bases and J by 0 bases, leaving 28 bases between them. The CDR3 DNA reads as TGCGCCAGCAGCCAACGCCCCTATTGGAGGGATACCAGCATGAACACTGAAGCTTTCTTT. Protein: CASSQRPYWRDTSMNTEAFF.

J is TRBJ2-7 and V is TRBV5-5; TRBD1 aligns across 8 bases. CDR3 length: 17 amino acids. The J segment lost 6 bases and the V segment lost 0 bases, leaving 14 bases of the junction unmatched. Looked up from germline, CDR1 is SGHKS and CDR2 is YYEKEE (reference sequence). The CDR3 is CASSLGAWAGGLSEQYF. The CDR3 nucleotides read TGTGCCAGCAGCTTGGGGGCTTGGGCAGGGGGCCTATCCGAGCAGTACTTC.

This chain connects TRBV6-2 or TRBV6-3 to TRBJ2-7; TRBD1 matches 11 bases. CDR3 size: 14 residues. After removal of 1 base from V and 6 bases from J, the junction contained 2 bases not matched to a gene. Germline V gene sequence: CDR1 MNHEY, CDR2 SVGEGT. The CDR3 sequence is CASSYWTGGGEQYF. CDR3 coding DNA: TGTGCCAGCAGTTACTGGACAGGGGGCGGCGAGCAGTACTTC.

The genes are TRBV5-1 and TRBJ1-3; tentative D call: TRBD1 (6 bases). The CDR3 consists of 15 residues. Germline assignment: CDR1 SGHRS and CDR2 YFSETQ. Between the trimmed V and J ends, which lost 3 bases and 4 bases, there was a span of 14 bases. DNA of the CDR3: TGCGCCAGCAGCTCTCAAACAGGGTACGGAAACACCATATATTTT. Its protein is CASSSQTGYGNTIYF.

J is TRBJ2-5 and V is TRBV7-2; the match to TRBD2 covers 7 bases. Germline V gene sequence: CDR1 SGHTA, CDR2 FQGNSA. The CDR3 is made up of 15 amino acids. J gave up 4 bases and V 1 base, and 6 bases lay outside the gene matches. CDR3 nucleotide sequence: TGTGCCAGCAGCTTAGGGGCGGGAGTGGGAGAGACCCAGTACTTC. Its protein is CASSLGAGVGETQYF.

The chain has TRBV20-1 and TRBJ2-7; D unclear. The CDR3 has 11 residues. Trimming pared 5 bases from V and 6 bases from J, leaving 11 bases between. In germline, CDR1 is DFQATT, CDR2 SNEGSKA (reference sequence). CDR3 coding DNA: TGCAGTGCTTCTCGCGAGGCCGAGCAGTACTTC. Translating it yields CSASREAEQYF.

The rearrangement joins TRBV7-8 to TRBJ2-1; 7 bases agree with TRBD2. Germline V lookup: CDR1 SGHVS, CDR2 FQNEAQ. The V and J ends lost 3 bases and 5 bases, in that order; junction bases with no gene match: 7. The CDR3 runs to 15 residues. The CDR3 DNA is TGTGCCAGCAGCTTCGTGACTAGCAGAAACAATGAGCAGTTCTTC. Amino acid sequence: CASSFVTSRNNEQFF.

This clone was recorded only once. The genes are TRBV5-1 and TRBJ1-1; D is possibly TRBD1 (6 bases). Germline V gene sequence: CDR1 SGHRS, CDR2 YFSETQ. Trimming cost V 5 bases and J 0 bases, with 14 bases left between them. The CDR3 is 15 residues long. The CDR3 protein is CASRLTGPMNTEAFF. The CDR3 bases are TGCGCCAGCAGACTCACAGGGCCCATGAACACTGAAGCTTTCTTT.

This clone was seen only once. This rearrangement joins TRBV14 to TRBJ1-1, with 7 bases lining up with TRBD1. The V segment lost 4 bases and the J segment 4 bases; nucleotides outside the gene matches: 3. The germline V gene has CDR1 SGHDN and CDR2 FVKESK. CDR3 length: 13 amino acids. The chain's CDR3 is CASSPRTGTEAFF. The DNA of the CDR3 is TGTGCCAGCAGCCCGCGGACAGGCACTGAAGCTTTCTTT.

This chain connects TRBV6-4 to TRBJ1-1; D unresolved. Trimming took 3 bases from V and 0 from J, leaving 5 bases between them. Per germline, CDR1 MRHNA and CDR2 SNTAGT. The CDR3 loop spans 13 amino acids. CDR3 sequence (DNA): TGTGCCAGCAGTGAACAGCTGAACACTGAAGCTTTCTTT. As protein: CASSEQLNTEAFF.

A single count supports this clone. The gene calls are TRBV19 and TRBJ2-7, with a possible D match to TRBD2 (6 bases). The CDR3 is 11 amino acids. V was pared by 2 bases and J by 7 bases, with 6 bases between. CDR1 LNHDA and CDR2 SQIVND come from the germline V gene (reference sequence). CDR3 residues: CASSIREEQYF. The CDR3 nucleotides are TGTGCCAGTAGTATACGGGAGGAGCAGTACTTC.